What follows is one TCR beta chain and its context. Its antigen is currently unknown. An equimolar mix of two oligonucleotides served as the beta constant-region primer for TRBC1 and TRBC2. Nested alpha and beta constant-region primers with the SP2 primer drove four PCR rounds on ligated cDNA. The cDNA 3' end received a ligated single-stranded oligonucleotide carrying the SP2 primer and a 12-nucleotide UMI. MiXCR was run by TCRdb on the UMI-ligation and nested PCR reads, yielding one entry per CDR3 protein. The profile shows about 90,000 distinct CDR3 sequences, 11% of them singletons. This sample was taken from a study of naive and memory T cell subsets. Study observations and caveats: Naive repertoires, especially CD8, held a few larger clonotypes, possibly memory cells re-expressing CD45RA. Diversity fell and Gini index rose from naive through CM, EM, EMRA.

J gave up 5 bases and V 6 bases, and 9 bases lay outside the gene matches. The CDR3 covers 14 residues. Looked up from germline, CDR1 is DFQATT and CDR2 is SNEGSKA (reference sequence). Material: naive CD4+ T cells from blood. This receptor was identified in a human donor in good health. The rearrangement uses TRBV20-1 and TRBJ1-2; 10 positions match TRBD1. DNA for the CDR3: TGCAGTGCCAGGGGGACAGGGGAAACGTATGGCTACACCTTC. Translation: CSARGTGETYGYTF.